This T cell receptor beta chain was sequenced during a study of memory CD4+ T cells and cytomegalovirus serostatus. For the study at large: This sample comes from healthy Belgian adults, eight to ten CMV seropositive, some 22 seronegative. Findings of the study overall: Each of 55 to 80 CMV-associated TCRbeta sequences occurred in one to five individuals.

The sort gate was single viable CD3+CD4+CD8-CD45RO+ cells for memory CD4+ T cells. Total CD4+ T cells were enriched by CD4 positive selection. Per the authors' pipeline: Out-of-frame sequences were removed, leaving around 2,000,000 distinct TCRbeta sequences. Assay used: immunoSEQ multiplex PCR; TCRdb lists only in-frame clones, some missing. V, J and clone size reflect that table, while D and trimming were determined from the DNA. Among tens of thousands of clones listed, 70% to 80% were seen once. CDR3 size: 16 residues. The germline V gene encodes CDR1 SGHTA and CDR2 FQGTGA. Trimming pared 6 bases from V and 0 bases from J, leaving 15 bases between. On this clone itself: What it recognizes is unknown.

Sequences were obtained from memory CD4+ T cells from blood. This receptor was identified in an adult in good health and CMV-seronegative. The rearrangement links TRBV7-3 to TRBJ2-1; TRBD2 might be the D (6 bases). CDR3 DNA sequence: TGTGCCAGCAGTACTGTCGGGGGTAACTCCTACAATGAGCAGTTCTTC. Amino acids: CASSTVGGNSYNEQFF.